This T cell receptor beta chain was identified during a study of Graves' ophthalmopathy and Graves' hyperthyroidism (dated by TCRdb to the late 2010s). General notes on the study: Hyperthyroidism was considered stable if no progression to ophthalmopathy occurred within 18 months of follow-up. To explore V-J signatures that distinguish ophthalmopathy from hyperthyroidism, a discovery set of under 110 patients was enrolled, made up of some 41 with ophthalmopathy and roughly 57 with stable hyperthyroidism. After sampling, hyperthyroidism patients received methimazole starting at 30 mg daily, and ophthalmopathy patients received high-dose intravenous methylprednisolone. In total, approximately 130 blood samples were TCR-sequenced: around 42 ophthalmopathy, some 80 hyperthyroidism and some 17 hyperthyroidism-to-ophthalmopathy patients. The study used signatures of the TCR beta repertoire to tell Graves' ophthalmopathy apart from Graves' hyperthyroidism and to predict which patients would progress to ophthalmopathy. An independent validation cohort was composed of 18 hyperthyroidism patients and approximately 15 patients who later progressed from hyperthyroidism to ophthalmopathy. In several hyperthyroidism patients, the T-cell repertoires found in thyroid tissue were compared with those found in blood.

Patients with hyperthyroidism were aged 18 to 65 years, had been newly diagnosed, and had a disease duration of less than 2 months. Patients with other autoimmune diseases, uncontrolled infections, pregnancy or lactation were excluded from the study. Clinical symptoms, serum thyroxine, TRAb, thyroid ultrasound and orbital computed tomography formed the basis of the diagnosis. Trizol reagent was used to extract the total RNA, and its quality was then checked on an Agilent 2100 Bioanalyzer. Broader findings and caveats from the paper: The 13-signature model separated ophthalmopathy from stable hyperthyroidism with around 90% sensitivity and around 84% specificity in cross-validation, and 80%/75% in the test set. No statistical method was used to set the sample size in advance, and the investigators knew which group each participant was assigned to. Most of the expanded thyroid clonotypes with a frequency above 0.001 were also detected in blood, and it was suggested that the thyroid immune response may be reflected by blood repertoires. In validation, the model predicted ophthalmopathy progression with about 71% sensitivity and around 72% specificity; more than ten predicted patients were CT-confirmed with GO in a median of approximately 6.2 months.

For repertoire sequencing, the TCR beta CDR3 regions were amplified from RNA transcripts. The first round of RT-PCR was done with HTBI primers and the Qiagen OneStep RT-PCR kit, and was followed by a second round of multiplex PCR, then size selection and purification. Libraries were sequenced on an Illumina HiSeq2000 using paired-end 100 bp reads. Concerning the study's data processing: SOAPnuke was used to process the reads, removing any read that contained adapters or uncalled bases, had a mean Phred below 15, or lacked an exact match to the constant primer or identifier. COPE v1.2.5 was used to merge the high-quality paired reads. Unique nucleotide sequences were defined as clonotypes and aligned to IMGT TRB V, D and J references using MiTCR v1.1. Only V-J combinations with frequency above 0.0001 were analysed, covering 99.2% of repertoires. A TCR clonal expansion and chaos score per V-J combination was defined as the ratio of F50 clonal expansion to chaos observed in the TCRdist matrix. Welch's t-statistics and random forest were used to reduce the features to about a dozen V-J combinations, which were then used as input to a naive Bayes classifier. Thyroid-blood repertoire similarity was quantified with the Morisita-Horn index. TCRdb reprocessed the public reads (quality trimming at Q25 with fastp, clone calling with MiXCR) and kept in-frame beta chains. Rows with one shared CDR3 protein collapse into an entry with the most common genes and DNA. The V and J calls follow TCRdb's processing rather than the paper's. Counted in this sample were roughly 600,000 distinct CDR3 sequences; less than 45% of them appeared once. The leading ten clones occupy about 4.2% of the sample.

There are many counts of this clonotype. What this receptor recognizes is not known. Base qualities are missing; no much larger clone stands one base away. According to the germline V gene (reference sequence), CDR1 reads DFQATT and CDR2 reads SNEGSKA. Spanning cysteine to phenylalanine, the CDR3 consists of 13 amino acids. Only the CDR3 DNA stays, 39 bases, in frame from base 1. Trimming costs V 3 bases and J 9 bases, and their ends lie 12 bases apart. The source of this sequence is an adult man with Graves' hyperthyroidism. Material: peripheral blood or thyroid tissue (not recorded which). The sequence links TRBV20-1 to TRBJ1-6; too little of a D gene remains to name it. The CDR3 region reads CSARAQDVSPLHF. The nucleotide sequence reads TGCAGTGCTAGGGCCCAGGACGTTTCACCCCTCCACTTT.